These 4 T cell receptor beta chains were sequenced from one sample in a study of T cell repertoires in breast cancer. Paired alpha-beta TCRs of CD8+ T cells were analyzed by expanded emulsion RT-PCR. During the second nested PCR, blocking oligonucleotides suppressed genes that were not paired. TCRdb called the emulsion pairing reads again in MiXCR, with one record for every CDR3 protein. The sample includes around 43,000 distinct CDR3 sequences, under 60% of them seen just once. The specimen sequenced was CD8+ T cells. These receptor sequences come from a pool of human donors with breast cancer or a healthy control (not recorded which).

The V and J genes are TRBV7-9 and TRBJ1-6; the D gene is possibly TRBD1 (6 bases). CDR1 SEHNR and CDR2 FQNEAQ come from the germline V gene (reference sequence). The CDR3 has 16 amino acids. With 0 bases removed from V and 5 bases from J, the gap between germline ends came to 11 bases. The CDR3 sequence is CASSLARDTDNSPLHF. CDR3 sequence (DNA): TGTGCCAGCAGCTTAGCACGGGACACCGATAATTCACCCCTCCACTTT.

Points on this clonotype: A read error may explain this, as a much larger clone is one base away. The chain has TRBV7-2 and TRBJ2-1; D is possibly TRBD1 or TRBD2 (6 bases each). The CDR3 has 13 amino acids. The germline V gene has CDR1 SGHTA and CDR2 FQGNSA. Trimming shortened V by 8 bases and J by 11 bases, and 19 bases separated the two germline ends. The CDR3 is CASSRYGGHKQFF. The DNA of the CDR3 is TGTGCCAGCTCCCGTTACGGGGGCCATAAGCAGTTCTTC.

The V and J genes are TRBV7-2 and TRBJ2-5; no firm D call. V shed 2 bases and J shed 4 bases, with 8 bases lying between them. The CDR3 consists of 13 residues. Germline V gene data show CDR1 as SGHTA and CDR2 as FQGNSA. This chain's CDR3 is CASSLFMGETQYF. DNA for the CDR3: TGTGCCAGCAGCTTATTTATGGGAGAGACCCAGTACTTC. Full variable domain (remainder filled in from reference TRBV7-2 and TRBJ2-5): GAGVSQSPSNKVTEKGKDVELRCDPISGHTALYWYRQSLGQGLEFLIYFQGNSAPDKSGLPSDRFSAERTGGSVSTLTIQRTQQEDSAVYLCASSLFMGETQYFGPGTRLLVL.

To note about this clonotype: A much larger clone differs from this one at a single base, so this may be a read error. The chain couples TRBV7-9 to TRBJ2-1, with TRBD1 identical over 8 bases. This CDR3 has 14 residues. Losses at the gene ends were 7 bases for V and 6 bases for J; bases not matched to a gene: 8. Per the germline V gene, CDR1 is SEHNR and CDR2 is FQNEAQ (reference sequence). The CDR3 protein is CASIDRGPSNEQFF. CDR3 sequence (DNA): TGTGCCAGCATCGACAGGGGCCCAAGCAATGAGCAGTTCTTC.